This T cell receptor (beta chain) was sequenced for a study of identical twins. Points from the study as a whole: Fewer insertions were carried by abundant cord blood beta clonotypes, but none was seen in memory repertoires. The study reached conclusions through statistical analysis that was cross-sectional, not following the same donors.

Notes on this clonotype: Its antigen is not known.

TCRdb re-called the 5' RACE reads through MiXCR, storing one row per CDR3 protein. The top ten clones hold around 2% of a sample with around 670,000 distinct CDR3 sequences, 5.5% to 6.5% of them seen once. The CDR3 totals 20 residues. This sequence originates from a man aged 18-30 years in good health. Sequenced: naive T cells sorted from blood. This chain joins TRBV21-1 and TRBJ2-3; the table's D call, TRBD2, was not checked against the DNA. TRBV21-1 is shown as a pseudogene. The CDR3 region has the DNA TGTGCCAGCAGCGCACTACCCACTAGCGGGAGGGCCGTTCACCCAGATACGCAGTATTTT. Encoded protein: CASSALPTSGRAVHPDTQYF.